Listed below are T cell receptor beta chains from one sample, sequenced in a study of early T cells in non-severe SARS-CoV-2 infection. TCRdb called the 5' RACE reads again in MiXCR, with one record for every CDR3 protein. The sample records about 73,000 distinct CDR3 sequences, roughly an eighth being singletons. The sequencing sample was made of whole blood. These receptors were obtained from an adult who was a healthcare worker with PCR-confirmed SARS-CoV-2 infection or an uninfected control (not recorded which). Both conserved end residues are part of each CDR3. A D gene is named only where the DNA matches it firmly. Part of the rows lack a size; the others show once, few, many or a class for expanded clones.

cdr3_nt: TGTGCCAGCAGCTTAGGCAGTCAGAGCACTGAAGCTTTCTTT; cdr3_aa: CASSLGSQSTEAFF; d_call: NA; cdr3_length: 14; j_call: TRBJ1-1; clone_size: many; v_call: TRBV7-2
cdr3_nt: TGTGCCAGCAGTGGGGCCGGGACTAGAGGAACCAATGAGCAGTTCTTC; cdr3_aa: CASSGAGTRGTNEQFF; d_call: TRBD2; cdr3_length: 16; j_call: TRBJ2-1; clone_size: few; v_call: TRBV6-1
cdr3_nt: TGTGCCAGCAGCCCGGGACTGGGAGAGACCCAGTACTTC; cdr3_aa: CASSPGLGETQYF; d_call: NA; cdr3_length: 13; j_call: TRBJ2-5; clone_size: many; v_call: TRBV7-9
cdr3_nt: TGTGCCAGCAGCGTAGTTCCTAGCGGCACAGATACGCAGTATTTT; cdr3_aa: CASSVVPSGTDTQYF; d_call: NA; cdr3_length: 15; j_call: TRBJ2-3; clone_size: few; v_call: TRBV9
cdr3_nt: TGCGCCAGCAGCTTAAGGACGGGGGGGCGAGGAGATACGCAGTATTTT; cdr3_aa: CASSLRTGGRGDTQYF; d_call: TRBD2; cdr3_length: 16; j_call: TRBJ2-3; clone_size: many; v_call: TRBV5-1
cdr3_nt: TGTGCCAGCAGTTACTCGACGGGCGAGGGCACTGAAGCTTTCTTT; cdr3_aa: CASSYSTGEGTEAFF; d_call: NA; cdr3_length: 15; j_call: TRBJ1-1; clone_size: many; v_call: TRBV6-2/TRBV6-3
cdr3_nt: TGTGCCAGCAGTCCTACAGGGAACTTGGGCGAGCAGTACTTC; cdr3_aa: CASSPTGNLGEQYF; d_call: NA; cdr3_length: 14; j_call: TRBJ2-7; clone_size: NA; v_call: TRBV28
cdr3_nt: TGTGCCAGCAGCCGATGGAACACTGAAGCTTTCTTT; cdr3_aa: CASSRWNTEAFF; d_call: NA; cdr3_length: 12; j_call: TRBJ1-1; clone_size: few; v_call: TRBV11-2
cdr3_nt: TGTGCCAGCAGCTCGTACTTCAGGGGGAACACTGAAGCTTTCTTT; cdr3_aa: CASSSYFRGNTEAFF; d_call: NA; cdr3_length: 15; j_call: TRBJ1-1; clone_size: few; v_call: TRBV6-5
cdr3_nt: TGTGCCATCAGTGAGATGTCAACAGGGGTCTTCCCAGATACGCAGTATTTT; cdr3_aa: CAISEMSTGVFPDTQYF; d_call: TRBD1; cdr3_length: 17; j_call: TRBJ2-3; clone_size: NA; v_call: TRBV10-3
cdr3_nt: TGTGCCAGCAGCTTAGACTCCCTGGTAGCCGGGGAGCTGTTTTTT; cdr3_aa: CASSLDSLVAGELFF; d_call: NA; cdr3_length: 15; j_call: TRBJ2-2; clone_size: many; v_call: TRBV11-1
cdr3_nt: TGCAGCGTTGAAGGCAGACAGTACAACAATGAGCAGTTCTTC; cdr3_aa: CSVEGRQYNNEQFF; d_call: NA; cdr3_length: 14; j_call: TRBJ2-1; clone_size: NA; v_call: TRBV29-1
cdr3_nt: TGTGCCAGCAGCCAGGGGCGGGGGATCCCCAATGAGCAGTTCTTC; cdr3_aa: CASSQGRGIPNEQFF; d_call: TRBD2; cdr3_length: 15; j_call: TRBJ2-1; clone_size: NA; v_call: TRBV3-1
cdr3_nt: TGTGCCAGCAGCTTAGGGTTAGCGGGGGGCCACAATGAGCAGTTCTTC; cdr3_aa: CASSLGLAGGHNEQFF; d_call: TRBD2; cdr3_length: 16; j_call: TRBJ2-1; clone_size: few; v_call: TRBV7-2
cdr3_nt: TGCGCCAGCAGCTTGAACCAGCGGGGGAACACAGATACGCAGTATTTT; cdr3_aa: CASSLNQRGNTDTQYF; d_call: TRBD2; cdr3_length: 16; j_call: TRBJ2-3; clone_size: NA; v_call: TRBV5-1
cdr3_nt: TGTGCCAGCCGGGGACAGCCTAACACCGGGGAGCTGTTTTTT; cdr3_aa: CASRGQPNTGELFF; d_call: TRBD1; cdr3_length: 14; j_call: TRBJ2-2; clone_size: NA; v_call: TRBV5-5
cdr3_nt: TGTGCCAGCAGCCGAGGGGTCCAAGAGACCCAGTACTTC; cdr3_aa: CASSRGVQETQYF; d_call: NA; cdr3_length: 13; j_call: TRBJ2-5; clone_size: many; v_call: TRBV11-2
cdr3_nt: TGTGCCAGCAGCTTAGTCGTTTGGTCGGAGGCCCAGTACTTC; cdr3_aa: CASSLVVWSEAQYF; d_call: NA; cdr3_length: 14; j_call: TRBJ2-5; clone_size: NA; v_call: TRBV7-8
cdr3_nt: TGTGCCGGCCGGGACAGGGTCTGGGGCTACACCTTC; cdr3_aa: CAGRDRVWGYTF; d_call: TRBD1; cdr3_length: 12; j_call: TRBJ1-2; clone_size: few; v_call: TRBV28
cdr3_nt: TGTGCCAGCTCTGAGGGCGTGAGCAATCAGCCCCAGCATTTT; cdr3_aa: CASSEGVSNQPQHF; d_call: NA; cdr3_length: 14; j_call: TRBJ1-5; clone_size: many; v_call: TRBV18
cdr3_nt: TGCAGCGTTGTTTTAGGACAGGGGGCGACCGGGGAGCTGTTTTTT; cdr3_aa: CSVVLGQGATGELFF; d_call: TRBD1; cdr3_length: 15; j_call: TRBJ2-2; clone_size: many; v_call: TRBV29-1
cdr3_nt: TGTGCCAGCAGTGCGGACAGGGGGCATAACATTCAGTACTTC; cdr3_aa: CASSADRGHNIQYF; d_call: TRBD1; cdr3_length: 14; j_call: TRBJ2-4; clone_size: NA; v_call: TRBV27
cdr3_nt: TGTGCCACCAGTGATCAGGGGGTCGGGGAGCTGTTTTTT; cdr3_aa: CATSDQGVGELFF; d_call: TRBD1; cdr3_length: 13; j_call: TRBJ2-2; clone_size: many; v_call: TRBV24-1
cdr3_nt: TGTGCCAGCAGCTTATACGGCGATGAGCAGTTCTTC; cdr3_aa: CASSLYGDEQFF; d_call: NA; cdr3_length: 12; j_call: TRBJ2-1; clone_size: many; v_call: TRBV11-3
cdr3_nt: TGCAGCGTTGAGGGACAGCCAAACTATGGCTACACCTTC; cdr3_aa: CSVEGQPNYGYTF; d_call: TRBD1; cdr3_length: 13; j_call: TRBJ1-2; clone_size: NA; v_call: TRBV29-1
cdr3_nt: TGCAGTGCTAGACGGATTGGCAATCAGCCCCAGCATTTT; cdr3_aa: CSARRIGNQPQHF; d_call: NA; cdr3_length: 13; j_call: TRBJ1-5; clone_size: NA; v_call: TRBV20-1
cdr3_nt: TGCGCCAGCAGCTGGGGGGACAATGAGCAGTTCTTC; cdr3_aa: CASSWGDNEQFF; d_call: NA; cdr3_length: 12; j_call: TRBJ2-1; clone_size: few; v_call: TRBV5-1
cdr3_nt: TGTGCCAGCAGCCAAGATTTGGCCACTGGTTACACTGAAGCTTTCTTT; cdr3_aa: CASSQDLATGYTEAFF; d_call: NA; cdr3_length: 16; j_call: TRBJ1-1; clone_size: many; v_call: TRBV3-1
cdr3_nt: TGTGCCAGCAGTTTACCAGGGGATCGCACAGATACGCAGTATTTT; cdr3_aa: CASSLPGDRTDTQYF; d_call: NA; cdr3_length: 15; j_call: TRBJ2-3; clone_size: many; v_call: TRBV28
cdr3_nt: TGTGCCTGGGACAGCACCAATCAGCCCCAGCATTTT; cdr3_aa: CAWDSTNQPQHF; d_call: NA; cdr3_length: 12; j_call: TRBJ1-5; clone_size: NA; v_call: TRBV30
cdr3_nt: TGTGCCAGTGGGGGCCCCCACCAAGAGACCCAGTACTTC; cdr3_aa: CASGGPHQETQYF; d_call: NA; cdr3_length: 13; j_call: TRBJ2-5; clone_size: many; v_call: TRBV19